Listed below are T cell receptor beta chains from one sample, sequenced in a study of T cells in Graves' hyperthyroidism and ophthalmopathy. TCRdb called the multiplex PCR reads again in MiXCR, with one record for every CDR3 protein. The sample holds some 650,000 distinct CDR3 sequences, more than 15% seen once. Sequencing was done on a sample of blood. The receptors shown here come from a woman aged 40-49 years with Graves' ophthalmopathy. The CDR3 runs from the conserved cysteine through the conserved F or W. Each record gives: D gene, V gene, J gene, clone size, CDR3 length, CDR3 protein, CDR3 DNA. A D gene is named only where the DNA matches it firmly. The size field is filled for only some rows; it gives once, few, many or a size class.

.	TRBV9	TRBJ2-7	few	15	CASSVAPSASYEQYF	TGTGCCAGCAGCGTAGCCCCTAGCGCGTCCTACGAGCAGTACTTC
TRBD2	TRBV28	TRBJ2-7	many	15	CASSFPRDYSYEQYF	TGTGCCAGCAGTTTCCCCCGGGACTACTCCTACGAGCAGTACTTC
TRBD2	TRBV20-1	TRBJ2-3	many	15	CSASSAGDNTDTQYF	TGCAGTGCCAGTTCAGCGGGGGACAACACAGATACGCAGTATTTT
.	TRBV30	TRBJ1-5	many	13	CAWSGRGHQPQHF	TGTGCCTGGAGTGGCAGGGGCCACCAGCCCCAGCATTTT
.	TRBV14	TRBJ1-2	.	14	CASSQIRDYYGYTF	TGTGCCAGCAGCCAAATCCGGGACTACTATGGCTACACCTTC
.	TRBV20-1	TRBJ2-1	many	15	CSAPRAASDYNEQFF	TGCAGTGCTCCCCGGGCGGCTAGCGACTACAATGAGCAGTTCTTC
.	TRBV19	TRBJ2-3	many	15	CASTPAGSYTDTQYF	TGTGCCAGTACCCCCGCGGGTTCCTACACAGATACGCAGTATTTT
.	TRBV3-1	TRBJ1-2	many	14	CASSQGDEDYGYTF	TGTGCCAGCAGCCAAGGCGACGAAGACTATGGCTACACCTTC
TRBD1	TRBV12-3/TRBV12-4	TRBJ2-1	many	14	CASQTGTGVREQFF	TGTGCCAGCCAAACCGGGACAGGGGTGCGTGAGCAGTTCTTC
.	TRBV20-1	TRBJ2-7	many	12	CSARGRNYEQYF	TGCAGTGCTAGGGGTAGGAACTACGAGCAGTACTTC
.	TRBV19	TRBJ1-3	.	16	CASSQGTSGSGNTIYF	TGTGCCAGTAGTCAAGGGACCTCCGGCTCTGGAAACACCATATATTTT
.	TRBV20-1	TRBJ1-1	many	14	CSASHPTENTEAFF	TGCAGTGCGTCACACCCGACAGAGAACACTGAAGCTTTCTTT
TRBD1	TRBV20-1	TRBJ2-7	.	15	CSARGNRGSSYEQYF	TGCAGTGCTAGGGGCAACAGGGGGAGCTCCTACGAGCAGTACTTC
TRBD2	TRBV20-1	TRBJ2-1	.	14	CSANPLAGGDEQFF	TGCAGTGCTAACCCCCTAGCGGGAGGGGATGAGCAGTTCTTC
.	TRBV25-1	TRBJ2-2	many	13	CASESGNTGELFF	TGTGCCAGTGAGAGCGGGAACACCGGGGAGCTGTTTTTT
TRBD2	TRBV28	TRBJ2-5	.	14	CASSSASGVETQYF	TGTGCCAGCAGTTCGGCTAGCGGGGTAGAGACCCAGTACTTC
.	TRBV20-1	TRBJ1-2	few	12	CSATAGFYGYTF	TGCAGTGCTACAGCCGGCTTCTATGGCTACACCTTC
.	TRBV12-5	TRBJ2-2	few	16	CASGWGMGQVTGELFF	TGTGCTAGTGGTTGGGGTATGGGACAAGTCACCGGGGAGCTGTTTTTT
.	TRBV2	TRBJ1-4	many	14	CATGLTGLGEKLFF	TGTGCCACTGGGTTGACGGGACTAGGGGAAAAACTGTTTTTT
.	TRBV30	TRBJ2-1	many	13	CAWTRFVEGEQFF	TGTGCCTGGACGCGGTTTGTCGAGGGTGAGCAGTTCTTC
.	TRBV5-1	TRBJ2-1	.	17	CASSLVSGLTGQETQFF	TGCGCCAGCAGCTTGGTGTCGGGCCTCACAGGCCAAGAGACCCAGTTCTTC